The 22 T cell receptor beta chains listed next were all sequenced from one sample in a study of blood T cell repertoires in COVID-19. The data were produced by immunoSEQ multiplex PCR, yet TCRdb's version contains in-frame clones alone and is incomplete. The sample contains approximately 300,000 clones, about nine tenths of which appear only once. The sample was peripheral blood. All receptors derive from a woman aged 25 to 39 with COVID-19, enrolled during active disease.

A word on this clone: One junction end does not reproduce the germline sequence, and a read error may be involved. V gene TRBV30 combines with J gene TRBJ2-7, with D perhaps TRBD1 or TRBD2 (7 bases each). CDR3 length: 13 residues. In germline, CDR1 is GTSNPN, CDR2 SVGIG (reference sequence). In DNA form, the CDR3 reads TGTGCCGGGAGGGGGCTAGCGCTCTCCGAGCAGTACTTC. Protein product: CAGRGLALSEQYF.

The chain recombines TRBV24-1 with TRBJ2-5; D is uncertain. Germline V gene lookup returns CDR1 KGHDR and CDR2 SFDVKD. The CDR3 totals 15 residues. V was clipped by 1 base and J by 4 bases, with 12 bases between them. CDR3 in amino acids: CATSDFLTTGETQYF. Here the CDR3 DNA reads TGTGCCACCAGTGATTTCCTGACCACGGGAGAGACCCAGTACTTC.

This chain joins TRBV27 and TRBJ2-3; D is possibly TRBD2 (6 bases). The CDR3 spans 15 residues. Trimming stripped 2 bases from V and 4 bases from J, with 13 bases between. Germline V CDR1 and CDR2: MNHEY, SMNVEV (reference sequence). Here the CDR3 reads CASSLLGGFPDTQYF. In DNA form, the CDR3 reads TGTGCCAGCAGTTTACTCGGAGGGTTCCCAGATACGCAGTATTTT.

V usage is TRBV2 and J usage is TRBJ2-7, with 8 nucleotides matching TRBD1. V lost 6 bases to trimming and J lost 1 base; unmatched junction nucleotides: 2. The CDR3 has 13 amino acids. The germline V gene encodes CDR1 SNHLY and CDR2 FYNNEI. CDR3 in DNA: TGTGCCAGCAGGCAGGGGGCGTCCTACGAGCAGTACTTC. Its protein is CASRQGASYEQYF.

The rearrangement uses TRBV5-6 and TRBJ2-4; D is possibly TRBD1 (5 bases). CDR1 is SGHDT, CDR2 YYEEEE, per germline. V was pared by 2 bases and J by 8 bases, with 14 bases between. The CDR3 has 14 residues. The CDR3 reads CASSLQVILDIQYF. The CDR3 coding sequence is TGTGCCAGCAGCTTACAGGTCATATTGGACATTCAGTACTTC.

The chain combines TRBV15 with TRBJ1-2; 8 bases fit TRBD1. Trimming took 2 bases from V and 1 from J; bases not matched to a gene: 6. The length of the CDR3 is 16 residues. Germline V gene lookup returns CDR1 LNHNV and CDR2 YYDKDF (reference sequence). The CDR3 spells CATSRHGQGINYGYTF. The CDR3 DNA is TGTGCCACCAGCAGACATGGACAGGGAATTAACTATGGCTACACCTTC.

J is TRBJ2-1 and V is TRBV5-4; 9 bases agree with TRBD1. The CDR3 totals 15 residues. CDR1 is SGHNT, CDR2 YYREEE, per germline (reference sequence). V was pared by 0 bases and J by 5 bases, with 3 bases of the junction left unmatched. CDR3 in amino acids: CASSLVGTGNNEQFF. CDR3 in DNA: TGTGCCAGCAGCTTGGTGGGGACAGGGAACAATGAGCAGTTCTTC.

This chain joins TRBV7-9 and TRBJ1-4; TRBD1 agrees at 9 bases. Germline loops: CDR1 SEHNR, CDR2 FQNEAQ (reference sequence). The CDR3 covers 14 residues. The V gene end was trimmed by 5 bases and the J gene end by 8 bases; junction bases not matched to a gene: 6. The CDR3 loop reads CASSPGQGDEKLFF. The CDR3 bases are TGTGCCAGCAGCCCGGGACAGGGAGACGAAAAACTGTTTTTT.

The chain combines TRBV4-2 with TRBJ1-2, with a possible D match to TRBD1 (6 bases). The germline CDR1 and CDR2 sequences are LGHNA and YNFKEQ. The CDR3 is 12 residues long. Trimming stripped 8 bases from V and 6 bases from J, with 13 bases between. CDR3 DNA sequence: TGTGCCAGCGAGGGGGGGTGGGATGGCTACACCTTC. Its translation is CASEGGWDGYTF.

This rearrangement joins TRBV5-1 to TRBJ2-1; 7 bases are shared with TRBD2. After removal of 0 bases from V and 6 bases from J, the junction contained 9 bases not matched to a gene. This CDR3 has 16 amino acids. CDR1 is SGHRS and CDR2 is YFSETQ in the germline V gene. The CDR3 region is CASSLGTAGESNEQFF. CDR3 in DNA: TGCGCCAGCAGCTTGGGTACGGCGGGAGAGAGCAATGAGCAGTTCTTC.

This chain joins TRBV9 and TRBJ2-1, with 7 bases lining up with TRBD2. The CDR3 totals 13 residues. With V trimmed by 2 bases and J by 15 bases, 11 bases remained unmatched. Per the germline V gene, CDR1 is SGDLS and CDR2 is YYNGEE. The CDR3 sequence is CASSVHPTSDGFF. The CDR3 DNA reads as TGTGCCAGCAGCGTTCACCCTACTAGCGACGGGTTCTTC.

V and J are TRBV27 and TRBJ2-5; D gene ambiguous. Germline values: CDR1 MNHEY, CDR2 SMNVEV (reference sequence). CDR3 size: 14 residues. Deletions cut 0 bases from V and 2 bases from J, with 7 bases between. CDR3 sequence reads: CASSLSWQQETQYF. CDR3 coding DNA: TGTGCCAGCAGTTTATCATGGCAGCAAGAGACCCAGTACTTC.

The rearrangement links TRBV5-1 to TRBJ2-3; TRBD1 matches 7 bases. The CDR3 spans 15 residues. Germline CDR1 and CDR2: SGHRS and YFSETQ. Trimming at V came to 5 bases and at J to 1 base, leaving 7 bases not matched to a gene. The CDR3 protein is CASRIIDRGTDTQYF. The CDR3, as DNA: TGCGCCAGCAGAATTATAGACAGGGGCACAGATACGCAGTATTTT.

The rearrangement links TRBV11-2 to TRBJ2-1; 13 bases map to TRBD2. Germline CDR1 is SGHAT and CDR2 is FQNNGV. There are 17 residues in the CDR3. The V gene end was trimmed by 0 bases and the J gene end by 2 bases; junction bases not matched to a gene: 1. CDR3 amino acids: CASSLDGLAGAYNEQFF. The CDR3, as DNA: TGTGCCAGCAGCTTAGATGGACTAGCGGGGGCCTACAATGAGCAGTTCTTC.

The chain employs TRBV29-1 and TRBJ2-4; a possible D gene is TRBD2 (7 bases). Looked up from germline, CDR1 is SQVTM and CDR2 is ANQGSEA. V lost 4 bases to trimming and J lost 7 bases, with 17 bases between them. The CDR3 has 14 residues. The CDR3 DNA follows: TGCAGCGTTGTCGCGGGAGATAGGGGGAACATTCAGTACTTC. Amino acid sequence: CSVVAGDRGNIQYF.

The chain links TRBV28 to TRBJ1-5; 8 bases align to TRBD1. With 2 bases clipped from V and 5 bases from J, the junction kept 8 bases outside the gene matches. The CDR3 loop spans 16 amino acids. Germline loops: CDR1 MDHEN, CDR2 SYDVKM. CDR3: CASSLRTTGGHQPQHF. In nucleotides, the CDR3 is TGTGCCAGCAGTTTAAGGACTACAGGGGGTCATCAGCCCCAGCATTTT.

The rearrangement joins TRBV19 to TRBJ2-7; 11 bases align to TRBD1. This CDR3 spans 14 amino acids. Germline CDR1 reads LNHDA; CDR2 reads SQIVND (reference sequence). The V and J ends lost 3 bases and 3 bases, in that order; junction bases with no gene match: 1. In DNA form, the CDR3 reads TGTGCCAGTAGTATCGGGACAGGGGGCTACGAGCAGTACTTC. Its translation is CASSIGTGGYEQYF. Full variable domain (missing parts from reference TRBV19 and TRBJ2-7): DGGITQSPKYLFRKEGQNVTLSCEQNLNHDAMYWYRQDPGQGLRLIYYSQIVNDFQKGDIAEGYSVSREKKESFPLTVTSAQKNPTAFYLCASSIGTGGYEQYFGPGTRLTVT.

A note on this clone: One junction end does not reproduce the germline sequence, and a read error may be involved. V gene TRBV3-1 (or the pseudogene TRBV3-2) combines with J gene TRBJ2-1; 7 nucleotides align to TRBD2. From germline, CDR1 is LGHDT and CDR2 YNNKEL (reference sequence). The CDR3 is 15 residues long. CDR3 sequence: CASSQGLPSHNEQFF. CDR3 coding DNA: TGTGCCAGCAGCCAGGGACTACCCTCCCACAATGAGCAGTTCTTC.

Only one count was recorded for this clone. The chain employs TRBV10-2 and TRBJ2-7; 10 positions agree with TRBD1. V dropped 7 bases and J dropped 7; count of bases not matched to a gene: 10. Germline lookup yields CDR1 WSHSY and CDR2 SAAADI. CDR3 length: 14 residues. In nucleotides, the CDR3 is TGCGCCAGCAAAAGTGGGACAGGGGTGGAGGAGCAGTACTTC. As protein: CASKSGTGVEEQYF.

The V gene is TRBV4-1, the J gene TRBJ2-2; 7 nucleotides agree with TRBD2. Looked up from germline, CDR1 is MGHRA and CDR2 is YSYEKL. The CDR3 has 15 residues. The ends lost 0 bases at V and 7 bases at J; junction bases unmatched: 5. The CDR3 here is CASSQDALADGELFF. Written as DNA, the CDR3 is TGCGCCAGCAGCCAAGATGCGCTAGCGGACGGGGAGCTGTTTTTT.

The CDR3 DNA follows: TGTGCCAGCACCCCCCCGCAGGGCGTGATGAACACTGAAGCTTTCTTT. It is translated as CASTPPQGVMNTEAFF. This chain links TRBV6-7 with TRBJ1-1; TRBD1 might be the D (5 bases). TRBV6-7 is an ORF, with its function uncertain. The CDR3 is 16 residues long. The germline V and J ends were trimmed by 7 bases and 0 bases, with 18 bases remaining between them.

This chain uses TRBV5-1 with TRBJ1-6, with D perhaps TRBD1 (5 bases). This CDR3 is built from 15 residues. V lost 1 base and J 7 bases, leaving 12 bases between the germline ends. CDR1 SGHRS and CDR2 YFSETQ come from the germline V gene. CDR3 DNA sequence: TGCGCCAGCAGCTTGAATGGGGCGCGGAATTCACCCCTCCACTTT. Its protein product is CASSLNGARNSPLHF.